The clone carrying this T cell receptor (beta chain) came up many times. Each CDR3 protein is one row after TCRdb ran MiXCR on the 5' RACE reads. This sample yields about 29,000 distinct CDR3 sequences, of which about 12% are seen a single time; about 16% belongs to the top ten. The data were obtained in a study of T-cell memory formation after mild COVID-19. About the research overall: TCR clusters were mostly confined to one donor each.

Germline V gene lookup returns CDR1 SGHTA and CDR2 FQGNSA. The CDR3 runs to 17 residues. V gave up 5 bases and J gave up 5 bases; unmatched junction bases: 14. This receptor was obtained from an adult woman who had mild COVID-19 (a few samples of this study predate the infection). Cell type and time point are not known. Sequencing was done on a sample of PBMCs or a T cell subset sorted from them (not recorded which). The J gene is TRBJ2-4, the V gene TRBV7-2; 8 bases are shared with TRBD1. The CDR3 sequence is CASSPQTGRGRQNIQYF. Written as DNA, the CDR3 is TGTGCCAGCAGCCCCCAAACGGGCAGGGGGCGCCAAAACATTCAGTACTTC.